The 10 T cell receptor beta chains reported below all come from one sample, sequenced in a study of T cell repertoires in cytomegalovirus infection. MiXCR, applied by TCRdb to the reads, yields one record per CDR3 protein. The sample comprises 600,000 to 800,000 distinct CDR3 sequences, approximately 24% of which are singletons, and around 7.6% rests with the top ten. The source material was CD8+ T cells from PBMCs. These receptors were collected from a human donor in good health (CMV status not recorded). Some clones in this sample may be carry-over from other donors' samples.

Worth noting for this clonotype: A junction end diverges from the germline sequence, so it may reflect a read error. The J gene is TRBJ1-4, the V gene TRBV7-9, with 8 bases that match TRBD1. The CDR3 spans 16 residues. Germline CDR1 is SEHNR and CDR2 is FQNEAQ (reference sequence). CDR3 loop: CANSTGQGLTNEKLFF. CDR3 coding DNA: TGTGCCAACAGCACAGGACAGGGCCTGACTAATGAAAAACTGTTTTTT.

This clonotype was counted only a few times. The chain recombines TRBV20-1 with TRBJ1-1; tentatively, D is TRBD1 (5 bases). Germline CDR1 DFQATT, CDR2 SNEGSKA (reference sequence). V was shortened by 7 bases and J by 4 bases, with 16 bases between the two germline ends. CDR3 length: 13 residues. Here the CDR3 reads CSVSPRTITEAFF. In DNA form, the CDR3 reads TGCAGTGTGTCACCCCGGACAATCACTGAAGCTTTCTTT.

In this sample, this clonotype turned up a few times. The V and J genes are TRBV5-1 and TRBJ2-7; maybe TRBD1 (5 bases). Germline CDR1 is SGHRS and CDR2 is YFSETQ. This CDR3 is 14 amino acids long. V lost 1 base to trimming and J lost 2 bases, with 10 bases between them. CDR3 sequence (DNA): TGCGCCAGCAGCTTGACAGGTCCCCCCTACGAGCAGTACTTC. Its protein is CASSLTGPPYEQYF.

The V and J genes are TRBV7-9 and TRBJ1-1; tentatively, D is TRBD1 (5 bases). The CDR3 is 15 residues long. Germline V lookup: CDR1 SEHNR, CDR2 FQNEAQ (reference sequence). V dropped 4 bases and J dropped 5 bases, with 17 bases sitting between them. The CDR3 sequence is CASSSRGGLGTEAFF. The DNA for the CDR3 is TGTGCCAGCAGCTCAAGGGGAGGCCTCGGGACTGAAGCTTTCTTT.

There are many counts of this clonotype. The chain joins TRBV7-9 to TRBJ1-2; no definite D call. The V end lost 4 bases, the J end lost 2 bases, and 14 bases lay between the germline ends. CDR1 and CDR2 (germline): SEHNR, FQNEAQ (reference sequence). The length of the CDR3 is 15 residues. As DNA, the CDR3 is TGTGCCAGCAGCTATCTCCCTGGCGAAAACTATGGCTACACCTTC. It encodes CASSYLPGENYGYTF.

This clonotype was found many times. The genes are TRBV7-6 and TRBJ2-2, with D hard to call. V dropped 8 bases and J dropped 3 bases, with 13 bases sitting between them. This CDR3 region has 14 residues. Germline V gene sequence: CDR1 SGHVS, CDR2 FNYEAQ. CDR3 nucleotide sequence: TGTGCCAGCGCCCCCAGAGCCTACACCGGGGAGCTGTTTTTT. The encoded protein is CASAPRAYTGELFF.

This clonotype was found a few times. The chain joins TRBV27 to TRBJ2-2, with TRBD1 identical over 11 bases. J was trimmed by 5 bases and V by 5 bases; bases with no gene match: 7. Germline values: CDR1 MNHEY, CDR2 SMNVEV (reference sequence). The CDR3 is made up of 16 amino acids. The CDR3 coding sequence is TGTGCCAGCAGTCCGCCGGGACAGGGGGGAACCGGGGAGCTGTTTTTT. It yields the protein CASSPPGQGGTGELFF.

This clonotype was detected ten times or more. The rearrangement links TRBV6-5 to TRBJ2-1; D ambiguous. Germline CDR1 MNHEY, CDR2 SVGAGI. Trimming removed 1 base at V and 0 bases at J, with 7 bases between. The CDR3 loop spans 15 amino acids. The CDR3 spells CASSYYGSSYNEQFF. CDR3 DNA: TGTGCCAGCAGTTACTATGGTAGCTCCTACAATGAGCAGTTCTTC.

This clonotype was counted between two and nine times. The DNA of the CDR3 is TGTGCCAGCAGTTTAGCGGGGGGGAGACCTCAAGAGACCCAGTACTTC. Its protein product is CASSLAGGRPQETQYF. The rearrangement joins TRBV12-3 or TRBV12-4 to TRBJ2-5, with 7 bases fitting TRBD2. The V and J ends lost 0 bases and 2 bases, in that order; junction bases with no gene match: 6. The CDR3 loop spans 16 amino acids.

This clonotype has a count of ten or more. The chain links TRBV12-3 or TRBV12-4 to TRBJ2-5; a weak D match, TRBD1 (6 bases). The CDR3 sequence is 14 residues long. Trimming took 3 bases from V and 5 from J, leaving 13 bases between them. The CDR3, as DNA: TGTGCCAGCAGTTTCGGCAGGGGATGGGAGACCCAGTACTTC. The encoded protein is CASSFGRGWETQYF.